The 8 T cell receptor beta chains given below trace back to one sample, sequenced in a study of shared clonotypes between healthy human individuals. Clones were sequenced by immunoSEQ multiplex PCR, and TCRdb holds only the in-frame ones, with some missing. The repertoire consists of approximately 1.9 million clones, with roughly 95% occurring once and the leading ten covering roughly 1.7%. The naive CD8 subset, CD45RO-negative cells positively selected for CCR7, excluded terminally differentiated effector memory CD45RA+ cells. Material for sequencing was naive CD8+ T cells from PBMCs. These receptors originate from a man between 18 and 35 years old in good health. Some clones in this sample may be carry-over from other donors' samples.

The J gene is TRBJ2-1, the V gene TRBV29-1; D possibly uses TRBD1 or TRBD2 (5 bases each). The germline gives CDR1 SQVTM, CDR2 ANQGSEA. The CDR3 has 11 residues. Trimming left V 4 bases short and J 7 bases short, with 8 bases between. CDR3 bases: TGCAGCGTTGGATGGGGGAATGAGCAGTTCTTC. Amino acid sequence: CSVGWGNEQFF.

The chain couples TRBV18 to TRBJ2-1; D unresolved. This CDR3 has 15 residues. The germline CDR1 and CDR2 sequences are KGHSH and LQKENI. Trimming left V 4 bases short and J 2 bases short, with 12 bases between. The CDR3 coding sequence is TGTGCCAGCTCACACGATTTTCGGGCCTACAATGAGCAGTTCTTC. Its protein product is CASSHDFRAYNEQFF.

V gene TRBV5-6 combines with J gene TRBJ1-4, with a weak D call TRBD1 (5 bases). CDR3 size: 15 residues. V lost 4 bases and J lost 8, with 18 bases in between. In germline, CDR1 is SGHDT, CDR2 YYEEEE. CDR3 sequence (DNA): TGTGCCAGCAGCGGGGGAGAGCAGGGACGGGAAAAACTGTTTTTT. Protein product: CASSGGEQGREKLFF.

The chain carries TRBV12-2 and TRBJ2-7; TRBD1 is taken as the D call from the table, unchecked against the DNA. TRBV12-2 is labeled a pseudogene. This CDR3 is 24 amino acids long. CDR3 residues: CASRLYRRESQGESGDSTNYEQYF. The DNA of the CDR3 is TGTGCAAGTCGCTTATACAGGCGCGAGAGCCAGGGGGAGTCAGGAGATTCTACTAACTACGAGCAGTACTTC.

The chain couples TRBV11-2 to TRBJ1-5; TRBD1 agrees at 7 bases. This CDR3 is built from 15 residues. CDR1 and CDR2 (germline): SGHAT, FQNNGV. After removal of 3 bases from V and 4 bases from J, the junction contained 6 bases not matched to a gene. The CDR3 nucleotides read TGTGCCAGCAGCTTGGGTGGGGACAGTAATCAGCCCCAGCATTTT. Translating gives CASSLGGDSNQPQHF.

The chain employs TRBV28 and TRBJ2-3; 7 bases match TRBD1. This CDR3 has 17 amino acids. Germline CDR1 reads MDHEN; CDR2 reads SYDVKM. V trimming: 6 bases; J trimming: 4 bases; junction bases outside the gene matches: 16. This CDR3 reads CASSPRTLQGIPDTQYF. The CDR3 nucleotides read TGTGCCAGCAGCCCCAGAACTCTACAGGGGATCCCAGATACGCAGTATTTT.

This chain connects TRBV29-1 to TRBJ2-7; D may be TRBD2 (6 bases). From germline, CDR1 is SQVTM and CDR2 ANQGSEA. There are 16 residues in the CDR3. Trimming stripped 5 bases from V and 2 bases from J, with 22 bases between. CDR3 amino acids: CSVQWEAGLYPYEQYF. The CDR3 coding sequence is TGCAGCGTTCAATGGGAGGCGGGTCTATACCCCTACGAGCAGTACTTC.

This clone was detected only once. The chain is built from TRBV7-8 and TRBJ2-5; 14 bases match TRBD2. The germline CDR1 and CDR2 sequences are SGHVS and FQNEAQ. The CDR3 sequence is 18 residues long. Trimming at V came to 1 base and at J to 0 bases, leaving 4 bases not matched to a gene. CDR3 bases: TGTGCCAGCAGCTTAGGGACTAGCGGGAGGCGGGACCAAGAGACCCAGTACTTC. It translates to CASSLGTSGRRDQETQYF.